The 10 T cell receptor beta chains below come from one sample, sequenced in a study of blood T cell repertoires in COVID-19. Clones were read by immunoSEQ multiplex PCR, and TCRdb kept only the in-frame ones, dropping some. The sample consists of 150,000 to 200,000 clones, about 88% of them appearing once. Sample: peripheral blood. The receptors shown here come from a man aged 55 to 70 with acute or convalescent COVID-19.

This chain connects TRBV11-2 to TRBJ1-1; 7 nucleotides align to TRBD1. Germline loops: CDR1 SGHAT, CDR2 FQNNGV. After removal of 1 base from V and 7 bases from J, the junction contained 3 bases not matched to a gene. This CDR3 has 13 residues. CDR3 bases: TGTGCCAGCAGCTTAGCGAGGGGGCATGAAGCTTTCTTT. It yields the protein CASSLARGHEAFF.

The J gene is TRBJ1-6, the V gene TRBV10-3; D gene unclear. Germline values: CDR1 ENHRY, CDR2 SYGVKD. V was shortened by 4 bases and J by 6 bases, with 16 bases between the two germline ends. CDR3 length: 16 residues. Here the CDR3 reads CAISATETAGNSPLHF. Here the CDR3 DNA reads TGTGCCATCAGTGCCACAGAGACCGCGGGTAATTCACCCCTCCACTTT.

This clone was detected a few times. The chain recombines TRBV6-5 with TRBJ2-7; D is possibly TRBD2 (6 bases). The CDR3 has 11 amino acids. The V end was cut by 9 bases, the J end by 3 bases, with 9 bases between. Per the germline V gene, CDR1 is MNHEY and CDR2 is SVGAGI. The CDR3 region has the DNA TGTGCCAGTCAGGGAGGCTACGAGCAGTACGTC. Its translation is CASQGGYEQYV.

V and J are TRBV14 and TRBJ2-7; TRBD2 is a possible D gene (5 bases). The V end lost 1 base, the J end lost 4 bases, and 8 bases lay between the germline ends. Germline CDR1 and CDR2: SGHDN and FVKESK. This CDR3 has 13 amino acids. CDR3 DNA sequence: TGTGCCAGCAGCCAAGTACGCGGGTACGAGCAGTACTTC. Translated, it gives CASSQVRGYEQYF.

The V call is TRBV9, the J call TRBJ1-1; 7 bases align to TRBD1. V was pared by 3 bases and J by 4 bases, with 6 bases of the junction left unmatched. Germline values: CDR1 SGDLS, CDR2 YYNGEE. The CDR3 is 14 amino acids. The CDR3 reads CASSGQGGVTEAFF. In DNA, the CDR3 is TGTGCCAGCAGCGGTCAGGGGGGCGTCACTGAAGCTTTCTTT.

This clone turned up a few times. The chain recombines TRBV24-1 with TRBJ2-3; TRBD1 matches 7 bases. In germline, CDR1 is KGHDR, CDR2 SFDVKD. The V gene end was trimmed by 7 bases and the J gene end by 5 bases; junction bases not matched to a gene: 5. This CDR3 is 13 amino acids long. The DNA for the CDR3 is TGTGCCACCAGGAGAACAGGGGAAGATACGCAGTATTTT. Protein product: CATRRTGEDTQYF.

This chain connects TRBV9 to TRBJ2-2; possible D gene TRBD1, 6 bases. CDR3 length equals 17 residues. Germline V gives CDR1 SGDLS, CDR2 YYNGEE. Trimming left V 0 bases short and J 0 bases short, with 12 bases between. This CDR3 is CASSVVPGQPNTGELFF. The CDR3 nucleotides read TGTGCCAGCAGCGTAGTACCCGGACAGCCGAACACCGGGGAGCTGTTTTTT.

This clone was seen once. The V gene is TRBV10-3, the J gene TRBJ2-7; no clear D gene. The CDR3 has 13 amino acids. Trimming took off 2 bases at V and 0 bases at J, with 5 bases between the two ends. Germline CDR1 and CDR2: ENHRY and SYGVKD. The CDR3 sequence is CAISEPSSYEQYV. In nucleotides, the CDR3 is TGTGCCATCAGTGAGCCGAGCTCCTACGAGCAGTACGTC.

This chain links TRBV6-5 with TRBJ2-3; D gene unclear. The V end was cut by 6 bases, the J end by 1 base, with 14 bases between. Germline V gene sequence: CDR1 MNHEY, CDR2 SVGAGI. The CDR3 length is 15 residues. CDR3 DNA: TGTGCCAGCAGGTCCTTTCTAGGCCGCACAGATACGCAGTATTTT. Its protein is CASRSFLGRTDTQYF.

The chain combines TRBV6-5 with TRBJ1-5; D may be TRBD1 (5 bases). CDR3 length equals 15 residues. Germline V gives CDR1 MNHEY, CDR2 SVGAGI. V lost 0 bases to trimming and J lost 6 bases, with 12 bases between them. The CDR3 DNA sequence: TGTGCCAGCAGTTACTCGGGGGGGGGAGCTCAGCCCCAGCATTTT. Residues: CASSYSGGGAQPQHF.